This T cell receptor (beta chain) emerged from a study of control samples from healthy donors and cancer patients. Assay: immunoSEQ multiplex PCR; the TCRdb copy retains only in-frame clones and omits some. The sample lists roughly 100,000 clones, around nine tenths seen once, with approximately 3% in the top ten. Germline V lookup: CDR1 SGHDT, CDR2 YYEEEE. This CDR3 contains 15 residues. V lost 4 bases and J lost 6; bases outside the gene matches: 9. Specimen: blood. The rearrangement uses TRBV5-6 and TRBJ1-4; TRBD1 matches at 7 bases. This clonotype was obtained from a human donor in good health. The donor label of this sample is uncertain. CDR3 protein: CASSGTGEGYEKLFF. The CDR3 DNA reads TGTGCCAGCAGCGGAACAGGGGAGGGGTATGAAAAACTGTTTTTT.